This T cell receptor beta chain was identified in a study of blood T cell repertoires in COVID-19. This CDR3 contains 13 residues. CDR1 KGHDR and CDR2 SFDVKD come from the germline V gene. V was pared by 6 bases and J by 8 bases, with 15 bases between. Measured with immunoSEQ multiplex PCR; TCRdb has only the in-frame clones, and not every one. The table has a few hundred thousand clones, 80% to 90% seen once. Recruitment covered fewer than 25 US areas and drew participants whose ages spanned roughly 18 to 100 years. Someone with COVID-19 had been met by exposed participants within 2 weeks before study entry.

This TCR was recovered from a woman aged 30 to 39 who had been exposed to COVID-19. Source material: PBMCs or T cells enriched from blood (not recorded which). The chain is built from TRBV24-1 and TRBJ1-2; D ambiguous. The CDR3 spells CATSPGRTYGYTF. The CDR3 DNA reads as TGTGCCACCAGTCCGGGGAGGACCTACGGCTACACCTTC.